The next 18 T cell receptor beta chains were all read from a single sample in a study of T-cell memory formation after mild COVID-19. Each CDR3 protein gets one entry after TCRdb re-called the 5' RACE reads with MiXCR. Of approximately 42,000 distinct CDR3 sequences detected, over 6.5% appear once; the ten largest clones hold roughly 0.79%. Sequenced input: PBMCs or a T cell subset sorted from them (not recorded which). These receptors all come from an adult who had mild COVID-19 (a few samples of this study predate the infection). Cell type and time point are not known.

The sample holds many counts of this clonotype. The J gene is TRBJ1-6, the V gene TRBV11-1; unclear D gene. Trimming removed 2 bases at V and 9 bases at J, with 5 bases between. The CDR3 sequence is 12 residues long. Germline CDR1 and CDR2: SGHAT and FQDESV (reference sequence). DNA of the CDR3: TGTGCCAGCAGCTTATCATCTTCACCCCTCCACTTT. Protein: CASSLSSSPLHF.

The chain uses TRBV14 and TRBJ2-1, with 8 nucleotides matching TRBD2. Trimming at V came to 3 bases and at J to 13 bases, leaving 8 bases not matched to a gene. The CDR3 extends over 13 amino acids. Germline CDR1 and CDR2: SGHDN and FVKESK. CDR3 in amino acids: CASSQGNSGVQFF. The CDR3 region has the DNA TGTGCCAGCAGCCAGGGGAATAGCGGGGTTCAGTTCTTC.

The chain has TRBV5-6 and TRBJ2-3; 8 positions match TRBD2. The V and J ends lost 4 bases and 5 bases, in that order; junction bases with no gene match: 9. The CDR3 covers 15 residues. Per the germline V gene, CDR1 is SGHDT and CDR2 is YYEEEE. Written as DNA, the CDR3 is TGTGCCAGCAGCCCCCCGGGAGGGGTTAGAGATACGCAGTATTTT. Translation gives CASSPPGGVRDTQYF.

At least ten counts were recorded for this clonotype. The chain joins TRBV20-1 to TRBJ2-1; tentative D call: TRBD2 (5 bases). V gave up 7 bases and J gave up 3 bases, with 16 bases separating them. The length of the CDR3 is 14 residues. Germline V gene sequence: CDR1 DFQATT, CDR2 SNEGSKA (reference sequence). This CDR3 is CSGRRSGNYNEQFF. The CDR3 bases are TGCAGTGGTAGGAGAAGCGGAAACTACAATGAGCAGTTCTTC.

The chain joins TRBV29-1 to TRBJ2-7; 9 bases map to TRBD1. The CDR3 extends over 13 amino acids. Trimming cost V 6 bases and J 6 bases; bases outside gene matches: 9. The V gene's germline CDR1 is SQVTM and CDR2 ANQGSEA. CDR3 in amino acids: CSVSRDRVSEQYF. CDR3 DNA: TGCAGCGTATCCCGGGACAGGGTAAGCGAGCAGTACTTC.

This clonotype has ten or more counts. This chain links TRBV27 with TRBJ2-5; 7 nucleotides align to TRBD1. The CDR3 covers 15 residues. Germline values: CDR1 MNHEY, CDR2 SMNVEV (reference sequence). With 6 bases clipped from V and 2 bases from J, the junction kept 9 bases outside the gene matches. Here the CDR3 DNA reads TGTGCCAGCAGGCCCTCGACAGGGCCACAAGAGACCCAGTACTTC. This codes for CASRPSTGPQETQYF.

This clonotype was observed many times. The gene calls are TRBV7-9 and TRBJ1-4; 7 bases align to TRBD1. J gave up 15 bases and V 4 bases, and 14 bases lay outside the gene matches. The CDR3 is 14 residues long. CDR1 is SEHNR and CDR2 is FQNEAQ in the germline V gene (reference sequence). DNA of the CDR3: TGTGCCAGCAGCTCTACCCCCCTTCACGACAGGGTGTTTTTT. Its translation is CASSSTPLHDRVFF.

This clonotype was found many times. The chain combines TRBV7-2 with TRBJ1-5, with 7 bases matching TRBD1. The germline V gene has CDR1 SGHTA and CDR2 FQGNSA. Trimming at V came to 5 bases and at J to 6 bases, leaving 10 bases not matched to a gene. The CDR3 is 15 amino acids. CDR3 amino acids: CASSLGTVNGQPQHF. CDR3 nucleotide sequence: TGTGCCAGCAGCCTAGGGACAGTAAACGGTCAGCCCCAGCATTTT.

This clonotype was detected ten times or more. The rearrangement uses TRBV15 and TRBJ2-7; 7 nucleotides align to TRBD1. Germline V gene data show CDR1 as LNHNV and CDR2 as YYDKDF (reference sequence). The CDR3 spans 14 residues. V shed 8 bases and J 8 bases; nucleotides not matched to a gene: 15. The CDR3 spells CATGARWLDRKQYF. The DNA for the CDR3 is TGTGCCACCGGGGCCAGGTGGCTGGACAGGAAGCAGTACTTC. Full variable domain (outside the CDR3, taken from reference TRBV15 and TRBJ2-7): DAMVIQNPRYQVTQFGKPVTLSCSQTLNHNVMYWYQQKSSQAPKLLFHYYDKDFNNEADTPDNFQSRRPNTSFCFLDIRSPGLGDTAMYLCATGARWLDRKQYFGPGTRLTVT.

This clonotype was observed a few times. The CDR3 bases are TGTGCCAGCAGCGTTGGGTTACTTTCACCCCTCCACTTT. This sequence encodes CASSVGLLSPLHF. The J gene is TRBJ1-6, the V gene TRBV9; the D is unclear. Germline V gives CDR1 SGDLS, CDR2 YYNGEE. V was pared by 2 bases and J by 9 bases, with 9 bases between. The CDR3 is made up of 13 amino acids.

There are a few counts of this clonotype. The V call is TRBV9, the J call TRBJ2-1; D uncertain. V was shortened by 0 bases and J by 0 bases, with 7 bases between the two germline ends. The CDR3 length is 15 residues. Germline-derived CDR1 and CDR2 are SGDLS and YYNGEE. The CDR3 loop reads CASSVDSFSYNEQFF. The CDR3 DNA sequence: TGTGCCAGCAGCGTAGACAGCTTCTCCTACAATGAGCAGTTCTTC.

This chain joins TRBV11-2 and TRBJ2-3; no clear D gene. Trimming took off 2 bases at V and 5 bases at J, with 8 bases between the two ends. Germline assignment: CDR1 SGHAT and CDR2 FQNNGV. This CDR3 region has 13 residues. The CDR3 nucleotides are TGTGCCAGCAGCTTATATCAGCAAGATACGCAGTATTTT. Its protein product is CASSLYQQDTQYF.

This clonotype was recorded many times. The chain's CDR3 is CASSERLEAHNEQFF. CDR3 bases: TGTGCCAGCAGTGAACGTCTAGAAGCCCACAATGAGCAGTTCTTC. The chain couples TRBV25-1 to TRBJ2-1; D remains ambiguous. The germline V gene has CDR1 MGHDK and CDR2 SYGVNS. CDR3 length: 15 residues. V lost 2 bases and J lost 5, with 13 bases in between.

This clonotype was seen ten or more times. The V gene is TRBV7-8, the J gene TRBJ1-2; no clear D gene. V was shortened by 5 bases and J by 0 bases, with 10 bases between the two germline ends. This CDR3 spans 14 amino acids. Germline loops: CDR1 SGHVS, CDR2 FQNEAQ. The CDR3 region has the DNA TGTGCCAGCAGCCAAACGGGTTCTAACTATGGCTACACCTTC. Its protein product is CASSQTGSNYGYTF.

In this sample, this clonotype turned up a few times. The chain couples TRBV4-2 to TRBJ1-5, with 7 bases identical to TRBD1. The length of the CDR3 is 15 residues. The ends lost 1 base at V and 0 bases at J; junction bases unmatched: 0. Germline CDR1 LGHNA, CDR2 YNFKEQ. CDR3: CASSQGTGSNQPQHF. CDR3 coding DNA: TGTGCCAGCAGCCAAGGGACAGGTAGCAATCAGCCCCAGCATTTT.

This clonotype was counted ten times or more. The gene calls are TRBV12-3 or TRBV12-4 and TRBJ2-7; 7 bases line up with TRBD1. The CDR3 consists of 13 residues. Trimming at V came to 3 bases and at J to 5 bases, leaving 4 bases not matched to a gene. The CDR3 sequence is CASSFDREHEQYF. For the CDR3, the DNA is TGTGCCAGCAGTTTCGACAGGGAACACGAGCAGTACTTC.

This clonotype was seen a handful of times. The chain uses TRBV12-5 and TRBJ2-3, with 7 bases aligning to TRBD2. The CDR3 is made up of 13 amino acids. Unmatched junction bases numbered 5, after V lost 4 bases and J lost 7 bases. Germline lookup yields CDR1 LGHNT and CDR2 FRNRAP. The CDR3 DNA reads as TGTGCTAGTGGTTCCGGGACTACCTATACGCAGTATTTT. The encoded protein is CASGSGTTYTQYF.

This clonotype was counted a few times. This chain joins TRBV11-2 and TRBJ2-2, with a weak D call TRBD1 (5 bases). Per the germline V gene, CDR1 is SGHAT and CDR2 is FQNNGV. The CDR3 runs to 13 residues. V was cut by 5 bases and J by 7 bases, with 11 bases left in between. CDR3 sequence reads: CASSIGAVGELFF. The CDR3 bases are TGTGCCAGCAGCATAGGGGCGGTCGGGGAGCTGTTTTTT. Based on the CDR3 plus reference TRBV11-2 and TRBJ2-2, the full variable domain is EAGVAQSPRYKIIEKRQSVAFWCNPISGHATLYWYQQILGQGPKLLIQFQNNGVVDDSQLPKDRFSAERLKGVDSTLKIQPAKLEDSAVYLCASSIGAVGELFFGEGSRLTVL.